Below, 11 T cell receptor beta chains from the same sample are listed, as sequenced in a study of T cells after yellow fever vaccination. Each CDR3 protein is one row after TCRdb ran MiXCR on the 5' RACE reads. The repertoire consists of 200,000 to 250,000 distinct CDR3 sequences, with roughly 3.3% occurring once and the leading ten covering around 3.3%. The sequences come from CD4+ T cells sorted from PBMCs, collected 10 days after the yellow fever booster vaccination. Receptors originate from a man younger than 30 who received the YFV17D yellow fever vaccine.

The CDR3 here is CSARAGLRYEQYF. Written as DNA, the CDR3 is TGCAGTGCTAGAGCCGGACTGCGCTACGAGCAGTACTTC. This chain joins TRBV20-1 and TRBJ2-7, with D possibly being TRBD2 (5 bases). The germline gives CDR1 DFQATT, CDR2 SNEGSKA (reference sequence). Trimming left V 1 base short and J 3 bases short, with 10 bases between. The CDR3 has 13 amino acids.

This clonotype was observed a few times. V usage is TRBV28 and J usage is TRBJ2-7; 7 bases map to TRBD1. V was pared by 5 bases and J by 5 bases, with 12 bases of the junction left unmatched. Germline-derived CDR1 and CDR2 are MDHEN and SYDVKM. This CDR3 region has 15 residues. The CDR3 nucleotides are TGTGCCAGCAGTCCTAGGCGGACAGGAAATAACGAGCAGTACGTC. Translated: CASSPRRTGNNEQYV.

This clonotype was counted ten times or more. The chain couples TRBV12-3 or TRBV12-4 to TRBJ2-7; TRBD1 aligns across 9 bases. V lost 5 bases to trimming and J lost 3 bases; unmatched junction nucleotides: 8. The CDR3 spans 15 residues. The CDR3 sequence: CASSPGTGRDYEQYF. The CDR3 DNA sequence: TGTGCCAGCAGTCCCGGGACAGGGCGGGACTACGAGCAGTACTTC.

This clonotype came up a few times. The chain carries TRBV5-1 and TRBJ1-3, with 7 bases lining up with TRBD1. This CDR3 spans 14 amino acids. After removal of 4 bases from V and 2 bases from J, the junction contained 3 bases not matched to a gene. Looked up from germline, CDR1 is SGHRS and CDR2 is YFSETQ. The CDR3 is CASSPGGPGNTIYF. The DNA for the CDR3 is TGCGCCAGCAGCCCAGGGGGGCCTGGAAACACCATATATTTT.

This clonotype was counted ten times or more. The chain employs TRBV20-1 and TRBJ1-2, with D tentatively TRBD1 (6 bases). The V gene lost 1 base and the J gene lost 4 bases, with 13 bases spanning the gap. The CDR3 sequence is 14 residues long. Germline lookup yields CDR1 DFQATT and CDR2 SNEGSKA (reference sequence). The chain's CDR3 is CSARVPGASYGYTF. DNA of the CDR3: TGCAGTGCTAGAGTCCCAGGGGCCTCCTATGGCTACACCTTC.

This sequence joins TRBV5-4 and TRBJ2-7, with D tentatively TRBD1 (5 bases). Germline lookup yields CDR1 SGHNT and CDR2 YYREEE (reference sequence). The CDR3 runs to 13 residues. V was cut by 6 bases and J by 1 base, with 11 bases left in between. CDR3 residues: CASKPDTSYEQYF. Here the CDR3 DNA reads TGTGCCAGCAAACCGGACACTTCCTACGAGCAGTACTTC.

The rearrangement links TRBV7-3 to TRBJ1-5, with D tentatively TRBD1 (5 bases). Trimming shortened V by 5 bases and J by 5 bases, and 16 bases separated the two germline ends. This CDR3 spans 15 amino acids. Germline V lookup: CDR1 SGHTA, CDR2 FQGTGA. The DNA for the CDR3 is TGTGCCAGCAGCCCAGCCTCGGTAGGGGATCAGCCCCAGCATTTT. Its translation: CASSPASVGDQPQHF. Filled out from reference TRBV7-3 and TRBJ1-5, the complete variable domain reads GAGVSQTPSNKVTEKGKYVELRCDPISGHTALYWYRQSLGQGPEFLIYFQGTGAADDSGLPNDRFFAVRPEGSVSTLKIQRTERGDSAVYLCASSPASVGDQPQHFGDGTRLSIL.

The CDR3 here is CASRPPGLRTDTQYF. The CDR3 nucleotides read TGTGCCAGCAGGCCACCAGGGTTAAGGACAGATACGCAGTATTTT. This chain joins TRBV28 and TRBJ2-3; D is possibly TRBD1 (5 bases). The CDR3 covers 15 residues. The ends were cut back, 6 bases at V and 3 bases at J, with 16 bases in the middle. Germline loops: CDR1 MDHEN, CDR2 SYDVKM.

This clonotype was seen ten or more times. V gene TRBV2 combines with J gene TRBJ2-5, with D uncertain. V lost 2 bases to trimming and J lost 0 bases, with 1 base between them. The CDR3 contains 12 residues. The germline V gene encodes CDR1 SNHLY and CDR2 FYNNEI. CDR3 sequence: CASSEHQETQYF. In DNA, the CDR3 is TGTGCCAGCAGTGAACACCAAGAGACCCAGTACTTC. Complete variable domain (other parts from reference TRBV2 and TRBJ2-5): EPEVTQTPSHQVTQMGQEVILRCVPISNHLYFYWYRQILGQKVEFLVSFYNNEISEKSEIFDDQFSVERPDGSNFTLKIRSTKLEDSAMYFCASSEHQETQYFGPGTRLLVL.

This clonotype showed up just a few times. This chain uses TRBV29-1 with TRBJ2-2; the match to TRBD2 covers 9 bases. The CDR3 sequence is 14 residues long. The junction had 7 bases not matched to a gene; V was cut back by 4 bases and J by 7 bases. Germline loops: CDR1 SQVTM, CDR2 ANQGSEA. The CDR3 region has the DNA TGCAGCGTTGGGAGGACTAGCGTCAACGGGGAGCTGTTTTTT. This codes for CSVGRTSVNGELFF.

This clonotype was detected only a few times. The chain employs TRBV7-3 and TRBJ2-3; 11 bases line up with TRBD2. There are 15 residues in the CDR3. Looked up from germline, CDR1 is SGHTA and CDR2 is FQGTGA. V lost 5 bases and J lost 4; bases outside the gene matches: 5. The CDR3 loop is CASSPRLAGPDTQYF. The CDR3, as DNA: TGTGCCAGCAGCCCGCGACTAGCGGGGCCAGATACGCAGTATTTT.